This T cell receptor (beta chain) was sequenced during a study of CD8 T cells in Susac syndrome. Looked up from germline, CDR1 is SGHTA and CDR2 is FQGNSA. The CDR3 is 15 amino acids. On this clonotype itself: The junction differs from germline at one of its ends, possibly a read error.

The CD8+ and CD4+ T cells were isolated magnetically using a negative isolation approach, whereas the TEMRA cells were enriched by FACS. With random hexamers, about 0.45 to 1 ug RNA was reverse transcribed. In TCRdb, the immunoSEQ multiplex PCR reads were re-called with MiXCR into one record per CDR3 protein. Found here are under 200,000 distinct CDR3 sequences, roughly nine tenths of them singletons; the top ten hold 0.087%. What was sequenced was CD4+ T cells from PBMCs. The receptor was derived from a human donor with Susac syndrome. This rearrangement joins TRBV7-2 to TRBJ1-1, with 7 bases lining up with TRBD1. CDR3 coding DNA: TGTGCCAGCAGCCTAGCGACAGGGTTAGGGACTGAAGCTTTCTTT. Translating it yields CASSLATGLGTEAFF. The full variable domain, with the rest looked up from reference TRBV7-2 and TRBJ1-1, is GAGVSQSPSNKVTEKGKDVELRCDPISGHTALYWYRQSLGQGLEFLIYFQGNSAPDKSGLPSDRFSAERTGGSVSTLTIQRTQQEDSAVYLCASSLATGLGTEAFFGQGTRLTVV.